This T cell receptor beta chain was recorded in a study of blood T cell repertoires in COVID-19. Authors' data handling: How many nucleated cells were present was estimated from reference gene primer amplification. Libraries were prepared by immunoSEQ multiplex PCR; TCRdb keeps only in-frame clonotypes and omits some of them. V, J and clone size are those of that table, while D and trimming were read from the DNA. The data contain 60,000 to 75,000 clones, 79% of them singletons. The TCR originated in a woman in her 70s with acute or convalescent COVID-19. Sequencing was carried out using peripheral blood.

The chain's CDR3 is CSVEPGQGVGMNTEAFF. The CDR3 DNA is TGCAGCGTTGAACCAGGACAGGGGGTTGGAATGAACACTGAAGCTTTCTTT. V is TRBV29-1 and J is TRBJ1-1; 10 bases are shared with TRBD1. The V segment lost 2 bases and the J segment 0 bases; nucleotides outside the gene matches: 9. This CDR3 has 17 residues. Germline-derived CDR1 and CDR2 are SQVTM and ANQGSEA.